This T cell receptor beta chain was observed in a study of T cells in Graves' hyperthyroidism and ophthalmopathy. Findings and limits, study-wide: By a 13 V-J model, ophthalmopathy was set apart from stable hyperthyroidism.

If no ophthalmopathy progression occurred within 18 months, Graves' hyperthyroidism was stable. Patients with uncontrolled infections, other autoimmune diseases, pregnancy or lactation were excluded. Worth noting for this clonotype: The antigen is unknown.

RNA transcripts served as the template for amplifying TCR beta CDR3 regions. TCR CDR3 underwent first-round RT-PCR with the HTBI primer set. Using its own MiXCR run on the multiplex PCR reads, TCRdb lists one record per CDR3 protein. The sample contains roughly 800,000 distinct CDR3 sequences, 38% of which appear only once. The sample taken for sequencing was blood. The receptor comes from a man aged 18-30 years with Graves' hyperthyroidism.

The CDR3 bases are TGTGCCAGCAGGGCCCGGGGGGGGGGCTACACCTTC. This gives the protein CASRARGGGYTF. The gene calls are TRBV12-3 or TRBV12-4 and TRBJ1-2; the D gene is possibly TRBD1 (5 bases). This CDR3 contains 12 residues. V lost 6 bases to trimming and J lost 8 bases, with 13 bases between them.